The present T cell receptor (beta chain) was sequenced within a study of regulatory T cells in long-lasting Graves disease. Arm-PCR with iRepertoire HTBI primers amplified the CDR3 regions for these TCR beta libraries. Using its own MiXCR run on the multiplex PCR reads, TCRdb lists one record per CDR3 protein. The table includes fewer than 650,000 distinct CDR3 sequences, roughly 15% detected once. The time point: newly diagnosed GD, antithyroid drugs for less than 3 months. Researchers made the TCR library from RNA that was extracted from PBMCs. Per germline, CDR1 SGHVS and CDR2 FNYEAQ. Between the trimmed V and J ends, which lost 1 base and 5 bases, there was a span of 15 bases. The CDR3 totals 16 residues. There are many counts of this clonotype. The same sample was also studied in work on T cells in Graves' hyperthyroidism and ophthalmopathy.

The receptor's source is a woman between 25 and 40 years old with Graves disease. The sequencing used peripheral blood mononuclear cells (PBMCs), collected at new diagnosis, from a patient treated with antithyroid drugs. V and J are TRBV7-6 and TRBJ2-1; D might be TRBD2 (5 bases). DNA of the CDR3: TGTGCCAGCAGCTTAGTCCCCGGACGAGGGAACAATGAGCAGTTCTTC. Residues: CASSLVPGRGNNEQFF. The complete variable domain, with remaining parts taken from reference TRBV7-6 and TRBJ2-1, reads GAGVSQSPRYKVTKRGQDVALRCDPISGHVSLYWYRQALGQGPEFLTYFNYEAQQDKSGLPNDRFSAERPEGSISTLTIQRTEQRDSAMYRCASSLVPGRGNNEQFFGPGTRLTVL.